Shown below are 28 T cell receptor beta chains from a single sample sequenced in a study of naive and memory T cell subsets. The library had UMIs added by 3' ligation of an oligonucleotide to TCR cDNA. Amplification of ligated cDNA took four PCR rounds with SP2 and nested alpha and beta constant primers. From the 5' RACE reads, TCRdb called clonotypes with MiXCR, one entry per CDR3 protein. The repertoire holds approximately 52,000 distinct CDR3 sequences, with 4% to 5% as singletons. Every receptor here comes from a female donor in good health.

At least ten counts were recorded for this clonotype. V usage is TRBV7-2 and J usage is TRBJ2-5; D is possibly TRBD2 (6 bases). The CDR3 consists of 14 residues. Trimming removed 5 bases from V and 5 bases from J, with 15 bases in between. Germline V gene sequence: CDR1 SGHTA, CDR2 FQGNSA. CDR3: CASSLGTPGETQYF. The CDR3 DNA reads TGTGCCAGCAGCCTCGGGACTCCCGGGGAGACCCAGTACTTC.

This clonotype was detected many times. The chain carries TRBV23-1 and TRBJ2-3; D gene ambiguous. TRBV23-1 is recorded as an ORF, its role being uncertain. Trimming took off 0 bases at V and 3 bases at J, with 13 bases between the two ends. The CDR3 extends over 16 amino acids. DNA for the CDR3: TGCGCCAGCAGTCAATCTCGCCCGGTCGAAACAGATACGCAGTATTTT. Amino acids: CASSQSRPVETDTQYF.

This clonotype was picked up many times. The chain couples TRBV10-3 to TRBJ2-2, with 9 bases identical to TRBD2. This CDR3 spans 17 amino acids. Germline V gives CDR1 ENHRY, CDR2 SYGVKD. Trimming removed 10 bases from V and 4 bases from J; junction bases left unmatched: 16. The CDR3 nucleotides are TGTGCCACCGTTTACAGCGGGAGGCTTCAGGGCACCGGGGAGCTGTTTTTT. Translated: CATVYSGRLQGTGELFF.

This clonotype was seen at least ten times. This chain connects TRBV7-2 to TRBJ1-1, with D perhaps matching TRBD1 (5 bases). Germline loops: CDR1 SGHTA, CDR2 FQGNSA. V was shortened by 1 base and J by 9 bases, with 18 bases between the two germline ends. CDR3 size: 15 residues. This chain's CDR3 is CASSLGQQVNLQAFF. In nucleotides, the CDR3 is TGTGCCAGCAGCTTAGGACAACAGGTGAACCTACAAGCTTTCTTT.

In its sample, this clonotype was seen many times. The chain uses TRBV18 and TRBJ2-1; the match to TRBD2 covers 7 bases. The V and J ends lost 1 base and 3 bases, in that order; junction bases with no gene match: 9. Per germline, CDR1 KGHSH and CDR2 LQKENI. This CDR3 spans 17 amino acids. The CDR3 bases are TGTGCCAGCTCACCACTTTCCCTAGCGGAAAACTACAATGAGCAGTTCTTC. It translates to CASSPLSLAENYNEQFF. Using reference TRBV18 and TRBJ2-1 for the parts outside the CDR3, the full variable domain is NAGVMQNPRHLVRRRGQEARLRCSPMKGHSHVYWYRQLPEEGLKFMVYLQKENIIDESGMPKERFSAEFPKEGPSILRIQQVVRGDSAAYFCASSPLSLAENYNEQFFGPGTRLTVL.

This clonotype was observed many times. Germline and junction disagree at one end, which may indicate a read error. The rearrangement uses TRBV7-2 and TRBJ2-1; D is unresolved. The CDR3 is 13 amino acids. Germline loops: CDR1 SGHTA, CDR2 FQGNSA. The CDR3 DNA reads TGTGCCAGCAGCACACCCCCCCTGATGCGTTTGTGGTTC. Its translation is CASSTPPLMRLWF.

This clonotype was detected ten times or more. The chain links TRBV20-1 to TRBJ1-5; D is possibly TRBD1 (5 bases). Germline-derived CDR1 and CDR2 are DFQATT and SNEGSKA (reference sequence). V gave up 0 bases and J gave up 2 bases, with 14 bases separating them. This CDR3 comprises 16 residues. CDR3 in DNA: TGCAGTGCTAGAGATCTTGGGGGGGGGGGCAATCAGCCCCAGCATTTT. This gives the protein CSARDLGGGGNQPQHF.

This clonotype was picked up many times. V gene TRBV29-1 combines with J gene TRBJ2-1, with TRBD1 as a possible D gene (5 bases). This CDR3 is built from 16 residues. Germline V gene data show CDR1 as SQVTM and CDR2 as ANQGSEA. V was trimmed by 7 bases and J by 1 base, leaving 20 bases between them. The CDR3 here is CSGRSYRPTSYNEQFF. CDR3 in DNA: TGCAGCGGACGCTCCTACAGGCCTACTTCCTACAATGAGCAGTTCTTC.

Ten or more counts support this clonotype. Because the CDR3's place on the DNA is in doubt, the DNA is left out and the CDR3 is given as listed by TCRdb. The chain has TRBV29-1 and TRBJ2-4; TRBD1, the table's D call, lacks a check against the DNA. The CDR3 numbers 20 amino acids, ends counted. Germline assignment: CDR1 SQVTM and CDR2 ANQGSEA. CDR3 sequence: CSVSRREWGAFSTSGGIQYF.

This clonotype was detected ten times or more. As DNA, the CDR3 is TGTGCCAGCAGTGACAGGGCGATCATGAACACTGAAGCTTTCTTT. Its translation: CASSDRAIMNTEAFF. This rearrangement joins TRBV6-1 to TRBJ1-1; perhaps TRBD1 as D (5 bases). The CDR3 contains 15 residues. CDR1 and CDR2 from the germline V gene are MNHNS and SASEGT. Trimming took 3 bases from V and 0 from J, leaving 11 bases between them.

Notes on this clonotype: This clone may be a read error of a much larger clone one base away. The gene calls are TRBV20-1 and TRBJ2-7; 14 bases are shared with TRBD2. Germline lookup yields CDR1 DFQATT and CDR2 SNEGSKA (reference sequence). This CDR3 contains 15 residues. The CDR3 loop is CNAPPGLAGDHEQYF. CDR3 coding DNA: TGCAATGCTCCCCCGGGACTAGCGGGAGACCACGAGCAGTACTTC.

Ten or more counts support this clonotype. V is TRBV28 and J is TRBJ2-7; D is unresolved. CDR1 is MDHEN, CDR2 SYDVKM, per germline. The CDR3 extends over 12 amino acids. The V end lost 8 bases, the J end lost 2 bases, and 10 bases lay between the germline ends. CDR3 sequence reads: CASVSGTYEQYF. Here the CDR3 DNA reads TGTGCCAGCGTGAGTGGGACCTACGAGCAGTACTTC.

This clonotype occurred many times. This chain joins TRBV5-1 and TRBJ1-5; the match to TRBD1 covers 7 bases. Germline V gene sequence: CDR1 SGHRS, CDR2 YFSETQ. With V trimmed by 0 bases and J by 6 bases, 0 bases remained unmatched. This CDR3 has 13 amino acids. Here the CDR3 reads CASSLEGAQPQHF. The CDR3 DNA sequence: TGCGCCAGCAGCTTGGAGGGGGCTCAGCCCCAGCATTTT. Using reference TRBV5-1 and TRBJ1-5 for the parts outside the CDR3, the full variable domain is KAGVTQTPRYLIKTRGQQVTLSCSPISGHRSVSWYQQTPGQGLQFLFEYFSETQRNKGNFPGRFSGRQFSNSRSEMNVSTLELGDSALYLCASSLEGAQPQHFGDGTRLSIL.

This clonotype was seen repeatedly, ten times or more. The V gene is TRBV7-9, the J gene TRBJ2-5, with D possibly matching TRBD2 (6 bases). Germline CDR1 reads SEHNR; CDR2 reads FQNEAQ (reference sequence). The CDR3 is made up of 16 amino acids. Trimming removed 2 bases from V and 6 bases from J, with 19 bases in between. The CDR3 DNA follows: TGTGCCAGCAGCTTATCCAGCGGGTCTAGCGTGAAGACCCAGTACTTC. This sequence encodes CASSLSSGSSVKTQYF.

This clonotype was detected ten times or more. V gene TRBV12-3 or TRBV12-4 combines with J gene TRBJ2-7; 10 bases are shared with TRBD1. This CDR3 contains 13 residues. V shed 5 bases, J shed 6 bases, and the junction held 4 bases outside the gene matches. Here the CDR3 reads CASSPDRGPEQYF. In DNA, the CDR3 is TGTGCCAGCAGTCCCGACAGGGGGCCCGAGCAGTACTTC.

In this sample, this clonotype turned up many times. The V gene is TRBV20-1, the J gene TRBJ2-1, with D unresolved. CDR3 length: 14 residues. From germline, CDR1 is DFQATT and CDR2 SNEGSKA (reference sequence). The V end was cut by 8 bases, the J end by 6 bases, with 20 bases between. The CDR3 spells CSPPHRALLNEQFF. The CDR3, as DNA: TGCAGTCCGCCCCACCGTGCGCTCCTCAATGAGCAGTTCTTC.

This clonotype appeared many times. V usage is TRBV19 and J usage is TRBJ2-7, with a weak D call TRBD1 (5 bases). The CDR3 runs 14 residues. The V gene lost 1 base and the J gene lost 0 bases, with 7 bases spanning the gap. Germline values: CDR1 LNHDA, CDR2 SQIVND (reference sequence). CDR3 protein: CASSIGQISYEQYF. DNA for the CDR3: TGTGCCAGTAGTATAGGACAGATCTCCTACGAGCAGTACTTC.

The V and J genes are TRBV18 and TRBJ1-5; 9 bases line up with TRBD1. Germline V gives CDR1 KGHSH, CDR2 LQKENI. The J segment lost 2 bases and the V segment lost 2 bases, leaving 7 bases of the junction unmatched. The CDR3 has 17 residues. The CDR3 is CASSPNRQGVGNQPQHF. As DNA, the CDR3 is TGTGCCAGCTCACCAAATAGACAGGGGGTTGGCAATCAGCCCCAGCATTTT.

This clonotype has at least ten counts. The chain recombines TRBV20-1 with TRBJ2-6, with D perhaps being TRBD1 or TRBD2 (6 bases each). V lost 5 bases and J 0 bases, leaving 20 bases between the germline ends. The CDR3 runs 18 residues. The germline V gene encodes CDR1 DFQATT and CDR2 SNEGSKA (reference sequence). The CDR3 sequence: CSAAPSGGGFSGANVLTF. In DNA, the CDR3 is TGCAGTGCTGCCCCTAGTGGAGGGGGTTTCTCTGGGGCCAACGTCCTGACTTTC.

The sample holds many counts of this clonotype. This chain connects TRBV7-3 to TRBJ1-4, with D perhaps TRBD1 (5 bases). Germline-derived CDR1 and CDR2 are SGHTA and FQGTGA. This CDR3 has 18 amino acids. V was cut by 1 base and J by 7 bases, with 22 bases left in between. This CDR3 reads CASSLKAPQAIPGEKLFF. Written as DNA, the CDR3 is TGTGCCAGCAGCTTAAAAGCACCACAGGCCATACCCGGTGAAAAACTGTTTTTT.

In its sample, this clonotype was seen a few times. The genes are TRBV6-2 or TRBV6-3 and TRBJ2-1; D is ambiguous. CDR1 and CDR2 (germline): MNHEY, SVGEGT. The CDR3 loop spans 13 amino acids. The ends were cut back, 4 bases at V and 13 bases at J, with 17 bases in the middle. The CDR3 reads CASSWMEGGDQFF. CDR3 nucleotide sequence: TGTGCCAGCAGTTGGATGGAAGGCGGAGACCAGTTCTTC.

This clonotype was seen ten or more times. The chain links TRBV19 to TRBJ1-5; the D gene is possibly TRBD1 (5 bases). The germline CDR1 and CDR2 sequences are LNHDA and SQIVND (reference sequence). Between the trimmed V and J ends, which lost 1 base and 4 bases, there was a span of 20 bases. The CDR3 length is 18 residues. The CDR3 DNA sequence: TGTGCCAGTAGTATAGTTTTTTTTCCGGGACTCTGGAATCAGCCCCAGCATTTT. This sequence encodes CASSIVFFPGLWNQPQHF. Drawing the rest from reference TRBV19 and TRBJ1-5, the complete variable domain is DGGITQSPKYLFRKEGQNVTLSCEQNLNHDAMYWYRQDPGQGLRLIYYSQIVNDFQKGDIAEGYSVSREKKESFPLTVTSAQKNPTAFYLCASSIVFFPGLWNQPQHFGDGTRLSIL.

This clonotype was observed at least ten times. V and J are TRBV29-1 and TRBJ1-5; 8 nucleotides align to TRBD1. This CDR3 is built from 14 residues. The trim removed 4 bases at V and 0 bases at J, leaving 2 bases unmatched. Per germline, CDR1 SQVTM and CDR2 ANQGSEA. The CDR3 DNA is TGCAGCGTTGGGACAGGGAATAGCAATCAGCCCCAGCATTTT. Translating gives CSVGTGNSNQPQHF.

This chain uses TRBV24-1 with TRBJ1-1; D is unresolved. Germline CDR1 and CDR2: KGHDR and SFDVKD. This CDR3 spans 13 amino acids. The V gene lost 6 bases and the J gene lost 0 bases, with 7 bases spanning the gap. CDR3 sequence reads: CATSSAMNTEAFF. In DNA, the CDR3 is TGTGCCACCAGTTCAGCCATGAACACTGAAGCTTTCTTT.

This clonotype was detected many times. This chain joins TRBV30 and TRBJ1-3; 7 bases align to TRBD1. Germline CDR1 and CDR2: GTSNPN and SVGIG (reference sequence). The V gene end was trimmed by 5 bases and the J gene end by 3 bases; junction bases not matched to a gene: 7. CDR3 length: 14 amino acids. The CDR3 DNA reads as TGTGCCTGGGAGACAGGGAGGGTTGGAAACACCATATATTTT. The encoded protein is CAWETGRVGNTIYF. Full variable domain (outside the CDR3, taken from reference TRBV30 and TRBJ1-3): SQTIHQWPATLVQPVGSPLSLECTVEGTSNPNLYWYRQAAGRGLQLLFYSVGIGQISSEVPQNLSASRPQDRQFILSSKKLLLSDSGFYLCAWETGRVGNTIYFGEGSWLTVV.

This clonotype was observed many times. This rearrangement joins TRBV6-5 to TRBJ2-7; D is undetermined. V was trimmed by 1 base and J by 0 bases, leaving 13 bases between them. Germline CDR1 reads MNHEY; CDR2 reads SVGAGI. This CDR3 has 16 residues. The CDR3 loop reads CASSYWVTRSSYEQYF. The CDR3 DNA reads as TGTGCCAGCAGTTACTGGGTGACCCGGAGCTCCTACGAGCAGTACTTC.

This clonotype came up a few times. This CDR3 reads CASSRDSSNYGYTF. CDR3 DNA sequence: TGTGCCAGCAGCAGAGACAGTTCAAACTATGGCTACACCTTC. The chain recombines TRBV28 with TRBJ1-2, with D perhaps TRBD1 (5 bases). CDR1 is MDHEN and CDR2 is SYDVKM in the germline V gene. V lost 6 bases, J lost 2 bases, and 13 bases lay in between. The CDR3 spans 14 residues.

There are many counts of this clonotype. The chain joins TRBV15 to TRBJ2-7; D gene ambiguous. V was pared by 0 bases and J by 5 bases, with 5 bases between. The CDR3 runs 12 residues. CDR1 is LNHNV and CDR2 is YYDKDF in the germline V gene (reference sequence). CDR3 coding DNA: TGTGCCACCAGCAGAGAACCGAACGAGCAGTACTTC. The encoded protein is CATSREPNEQYF.